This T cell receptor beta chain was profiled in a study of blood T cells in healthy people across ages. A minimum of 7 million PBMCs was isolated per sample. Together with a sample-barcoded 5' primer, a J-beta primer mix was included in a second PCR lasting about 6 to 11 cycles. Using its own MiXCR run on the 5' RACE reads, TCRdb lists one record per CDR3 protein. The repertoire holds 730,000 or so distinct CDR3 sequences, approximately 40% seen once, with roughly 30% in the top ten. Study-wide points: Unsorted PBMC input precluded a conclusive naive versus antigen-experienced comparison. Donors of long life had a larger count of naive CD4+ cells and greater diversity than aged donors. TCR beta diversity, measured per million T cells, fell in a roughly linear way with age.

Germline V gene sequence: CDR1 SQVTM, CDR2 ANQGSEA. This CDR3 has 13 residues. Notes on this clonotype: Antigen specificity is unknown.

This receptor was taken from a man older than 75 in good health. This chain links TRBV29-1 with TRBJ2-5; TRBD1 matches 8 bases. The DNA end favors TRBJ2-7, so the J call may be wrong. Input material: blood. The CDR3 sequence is CSVELDRGYEQYF. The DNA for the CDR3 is TGCAGCGTTGAGCTAGACAGGGGCTACGAGCAGTACTTC.